This is a list of T cell receptor beta chains from one sample in a study of identical twins. TCRdb re-derived calls from the 5' RACE reads in MiXCR, one entry per CDR3 protein. The repertoire holds about 470,000 distinct CDR3 sequences, with 24% as singletons. These data also featured in a second study, about T cells expressing NK-cell markers.

The sequenced sample was CD4+ T cells sorted from blood. All receptors come from a woman in her late teens or twenties in good health. The CDR3 runs from the conserved cysteine through the conserved F or W. D genes are given only for firm matches. Only some rows state a clone size, as once, few, many or a class for expanded clones.

d_call	v_call	j_call	clone_size	cdr3_nt	cdr3_aa
.	TRBV29-1	TRBJ2-3	.	TGCAGCGTGGATGACGGAGATACGCAGTATTTT	CSVDDGDTQYF
.	TRBV12-3/TRBV12-4	TRBJ1-1	few	TGTGCCAGCAGCCCTCCTGGCCGACGAGTGATCACTGAAGCTTTCTTT	CASSPPGRRVITEAFF
.	TRBV29-1	TRBJ1-2	.	TGCAGCGTTGAGGGGGGTGGCTATGGCTACACCTTC	CSVEGGGYGYTF
TRBD1	TRBV10-3	TRBJ1-2	.	TGTGCCATCAGATCTTCGTACGGGACAGGGGAAAACCCAAACTATGGCTACACCTTC	CAIRSSYGTGENPNYGYTF
.	TRBV2	TRBJ2-3	once	TGTGCCAGCAACCAGGAGCGGAGGCCCGATACGCAGTATTTT	CASNQERRPDTQYF
.	TRBV21-1	TRBJ2-5	.	TGTGCCAGCAGCAAAAGAAAGCCTAGCGGAGACGGAATACAAGAGACCCAGTACTTC	CASSKRKPSGDGIQETQYF
.	TRBV20-1	TRBJ2-5	few	TGCAGTGCCAGCCGGGACTACCAAGAGACCCAGTACTTC	CSASRDYQETQYF
.	TRBV9	TRBJ2-1	.	TGTGCCAGCAGCGTAGAGAGGAATGAGCAGTTCTTC	CASSVERNEQFF
TRBD2	TRBV27	TRBJ2-7	few	TGTGCCAGCACTTCGGGGGGATACCAGTACTTC	CASTSGGYQYF
.	TRBV11-3	TRBJ2-3	.	TGTGCCAGCAGACTAACTAGGACAGATACGCAGTATTTT	CASRLTRTDTQYF
.	TRBV2	TRBJ2-7	.	TGTGCCAGCAGGGTGAACGAGCAGTACTTC	CASRVNEQYF
.	TRBV29-1	TRBJ2-1	many	TGCAGCGTTGAAGGCCTCCCGGTGGGGAATGAGCAGTTCTTC	CSVEGLPVGNEQFF
.	TRBV4-3	TRBJ2-3	.	TGCGCCAGCAGCCGAACGGCGGGGAACACAGATACGCAGTATTTT	CASSRTAGNTDTQYF
.	TRBV5-6	TRBJ1-2	.	TGTGCCAGCAGCTTGGGAGGGGGAATTGGCTATGGCTACACCTTC	CASSLGGGIGYGYTF
.	TRBV6-2/TRBV6-3	TRBJ2-7	.	TGTGCCAGCAACCGGAACGAGCAGTACTTC	CASNRNEQYF
.	TRBV7-8	TRBJ2-2	.	TGTGCCAGCAGCCGTCCGGGACTCCTCACCGGGGAGCTGTTTTTT	CASSRPGLLTGELFF
TRBD2	TRBV6-1	TRBJ2-1	few	TGTGCCAGCAGGCGCGGGAGGGCAGAGGGGCGTGAGCAGTTCTTC	CASRRGRAEGREQFF
.	TRBV3-1	TRBJ2-7	.	TGTGCCAGCAGCCAAGCAGGGGTAATCTACGAGCAGTACTTC	CASSQAGVIYEQYF